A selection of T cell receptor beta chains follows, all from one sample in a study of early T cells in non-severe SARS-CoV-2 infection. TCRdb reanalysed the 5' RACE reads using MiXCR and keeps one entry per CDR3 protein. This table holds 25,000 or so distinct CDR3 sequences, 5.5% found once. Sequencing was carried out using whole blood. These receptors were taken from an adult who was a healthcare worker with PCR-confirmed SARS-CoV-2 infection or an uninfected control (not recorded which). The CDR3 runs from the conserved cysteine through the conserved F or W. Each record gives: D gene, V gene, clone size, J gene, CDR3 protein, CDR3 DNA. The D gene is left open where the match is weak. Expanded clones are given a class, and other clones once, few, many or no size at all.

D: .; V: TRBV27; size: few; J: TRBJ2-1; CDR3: CASSSPPPTGPYNEQFF; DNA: TGTGCCAGCAGTTCCCCTCCACCAACAGGCCCCTACAATGAGCAGTTCTTC
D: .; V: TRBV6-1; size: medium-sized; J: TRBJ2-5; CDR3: CASSEATIQGTSKQETQYF; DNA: TGTGCCAGCAGTGAAGCGACCATTCAGGGAACCTCCAAACAAGAGACCCAGTACTTC
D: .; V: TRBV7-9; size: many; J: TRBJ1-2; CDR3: CASSLVRTNGYTF; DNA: TGTGCCAGCAGCTTAGTAAGGACTAATGGCTACACCTTC
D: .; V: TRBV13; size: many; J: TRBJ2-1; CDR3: CASSPGYPGEQFF; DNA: TGTGCCAGCAGCCCCGGATACCCCGGGGAGCAGTTCTTC
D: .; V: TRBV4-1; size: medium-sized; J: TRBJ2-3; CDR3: CASSQDKGLLGGSTDTQYF; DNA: TGCGCCAGCAGCCAAGATAAGGGCCTACTTGGGGGTAGCACAGATACGCAGTATTTT
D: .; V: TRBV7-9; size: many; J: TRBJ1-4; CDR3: CASSEQGSGLFF; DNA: TGTGCCAGCAGCGAACAGGGCTCGGGACTGTTTTTT
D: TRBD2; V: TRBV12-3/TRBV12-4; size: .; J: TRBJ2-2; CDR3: CASSSYAGVGELFF; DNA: TGTGCCAGCAGTTCTTATGCGGGGGTCGGGGAGCTGTTTTTT
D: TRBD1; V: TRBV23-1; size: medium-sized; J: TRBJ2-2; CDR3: CASSQPEGQGSIGELFF; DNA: TGCGCCAGCAGTCAACCTGAGGGACAGGGTTCTATCGGGGAGCTGTTTTTT
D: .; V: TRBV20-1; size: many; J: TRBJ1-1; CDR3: CSARGSALANTEAFF; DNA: TGCAGTGCTAGGGGGTCAGCCCTTGCGAACACTGAAGCTTTCTTT
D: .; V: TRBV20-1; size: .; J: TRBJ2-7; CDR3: CGTGTPLGQYF; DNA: TGCGGCACCGGGACACCACTTGGGCAGTACTTC
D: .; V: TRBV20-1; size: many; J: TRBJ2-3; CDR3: CSVGGGVEDTQYF; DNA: TGCAGTGTTGGAGGGGGAGTGGAGGATACGCAGTATTTT
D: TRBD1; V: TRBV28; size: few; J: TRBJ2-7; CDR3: CASSGDSLAYEQYF; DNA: TGTGCCAGTAGTGGGGACAGCCTCGCCTACGAGCAGTACTTC
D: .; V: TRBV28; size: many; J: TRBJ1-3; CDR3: CASSYGPIDRGNTIYF; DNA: TGTGCCAGCAGTTACGGTCCCATCGACAGGGGAAACACCATATATTTT
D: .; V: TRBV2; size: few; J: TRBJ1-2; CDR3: CASRTDYGYTF; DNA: TGTGCCAGTCGGACAGACTATGGCTACACCTTC
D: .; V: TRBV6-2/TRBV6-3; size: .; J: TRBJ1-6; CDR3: CASSYSYAGLTLHF; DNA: TGTGCCAGCAGTTACTCGTACGCCGGGCTCACCCTCCACTTT
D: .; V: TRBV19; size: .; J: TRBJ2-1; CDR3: CASSIVGGIGHNEQFF; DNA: TGTGCCAGTAGTATTGTTGGAGGGATCGGACACAATGAGCAGTTCTTC
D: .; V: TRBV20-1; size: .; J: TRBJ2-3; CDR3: CSASRRQGTDTQYF; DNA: TGCAGTGCTAGTAGGAGGCAGGGTACAGATACGCAGTATTTT
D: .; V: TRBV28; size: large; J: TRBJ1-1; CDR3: CASSPFLGANTEAFF; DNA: TGTGCCAGCAGTCCCTTTCTGGGGGCGAACACTGAAGCTTTCTTT
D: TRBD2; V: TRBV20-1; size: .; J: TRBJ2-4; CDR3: CSARTSGGSSVQYF; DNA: TGCAGTGCTCGGACTAGCGGGGGGTCCTCGGTTCAGTACTTC
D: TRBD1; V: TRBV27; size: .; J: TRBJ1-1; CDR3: CASSTGQGRSTEAFF; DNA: TGTGCCAGCAGTACGGGACAGGGCCGGAGCACTGAAGCTTTCTTT
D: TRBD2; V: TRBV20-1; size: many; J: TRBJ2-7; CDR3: CSASTSGGVGEQYF; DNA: TGCAGTGCTTCGACTAGCGGGGGGGTTGGAGAGCAGTACTTC
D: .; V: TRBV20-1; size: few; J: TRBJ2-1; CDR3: CSAHRAGTETYNEQFF; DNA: TGCAGTGCCCATCGCGCGGGGACAGAGACCTACAATGAGCAGTTCTTC
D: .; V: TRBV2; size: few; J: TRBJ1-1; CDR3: CASMIEAAEAFF; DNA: TGTGCCAGCATGATCGAGGCCGCTGAAGCTTTCTTT
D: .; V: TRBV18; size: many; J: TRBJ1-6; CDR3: CASSPPPHQGLALHF; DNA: TGTGCCAGCTCACCACCGCCCCATCAGGGTTTGGCCCTCCACTTT
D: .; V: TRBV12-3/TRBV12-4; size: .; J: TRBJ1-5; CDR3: CASGRQRGTAQHF; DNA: TGTGCCAGCGGGAGACAGAGGGGGACGGCCCAGCATTTT
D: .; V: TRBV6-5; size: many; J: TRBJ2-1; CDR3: CASSSRDSRSNEQFF; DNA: TGTGCCAGCAGTTCCCGGGACTCCCGGAGCAATGAGCAGTTCTTC
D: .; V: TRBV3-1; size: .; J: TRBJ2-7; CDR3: CASSQALGLSYEQYF; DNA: TGTGCCAGCAGCCAAGCCCTAGGACTCTCCTACGAGCAGTACTTC
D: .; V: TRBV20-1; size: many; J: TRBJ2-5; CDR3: CSAPQETQYF; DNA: TGCAGTGCCCCCCAAGAGACCCAGTACTTC
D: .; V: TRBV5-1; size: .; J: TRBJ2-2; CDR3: CASREGPNTGELFF; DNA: TGCGCCAGCAGAGAGGGCCCGAACACCGGGGAGCTGTTTTTT
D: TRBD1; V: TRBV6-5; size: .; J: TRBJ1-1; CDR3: CASRRPDRDTEAFF; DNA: TGTGCCAGCAGGAGACCGGACAGGGACACTGAAGCTTTCTTT
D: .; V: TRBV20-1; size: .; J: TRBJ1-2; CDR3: CSARYQDHYGYTF; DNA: TGCAGTGCTAGATATCAGGACCACTATGGCTACACCTTC
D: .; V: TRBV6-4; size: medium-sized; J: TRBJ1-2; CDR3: CASSEMRIIYGYTF; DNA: TGTGCCAGCAGTGAGATGCGGATTATCTATGGCTACACCTTC
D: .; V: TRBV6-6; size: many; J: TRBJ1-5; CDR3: CASSVAPGQPQHF; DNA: TGTGCCAGCAGTGTGGCGCCTGGGCAGCCCCAGCATTTT
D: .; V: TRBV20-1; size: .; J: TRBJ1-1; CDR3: CSAGGRSRQYTEAFF; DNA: TGCAGTGCTGGTGGTAGGTCTCGACAATACACTGAAGCTTTCTTT
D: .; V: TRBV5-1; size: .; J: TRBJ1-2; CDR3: CASSQTGGNVGYTF; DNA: TGCGCCAGCAGCCAGACAGGCGGCAACGTGGGCTACACCTTC
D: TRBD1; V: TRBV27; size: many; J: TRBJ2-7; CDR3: CASSSTGQGRSEQYF; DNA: TGTGCCAGCAGTTCCACAGGACAGGGAAGGAGCGAGCAGTACTTC
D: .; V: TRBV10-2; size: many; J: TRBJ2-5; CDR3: CASSVGTQETQYF; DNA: TGCGCCAGCAGTGTTGGGACACAAGAGACCCAGTACTTC
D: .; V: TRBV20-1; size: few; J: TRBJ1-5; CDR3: CSANLVGQPQHF; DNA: TGCAGTGCTAATTTGGTAGGGCAGCCCCAGCATTTT
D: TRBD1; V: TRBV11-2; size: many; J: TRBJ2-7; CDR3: CASSLAGTGVYEQYF; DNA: TGTGCCAGCAGCTTAGCCGGGACAGGGGTTTACGAGCAGTACTTC
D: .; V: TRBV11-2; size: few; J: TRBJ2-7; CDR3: CASSSGVEQYF; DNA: TGTGCCAGCAGCTCCGGGGTCGAGCAGTACTTC
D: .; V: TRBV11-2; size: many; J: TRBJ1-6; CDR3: CASSPEWGPGSPLHF; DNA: TGTGCCAGCAGCCCCGAGTGGGGTCCAGGTTCACCCCTCCACTTT
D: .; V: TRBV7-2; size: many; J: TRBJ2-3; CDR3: CASSPAGSTDTQYF; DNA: TGTGCCAGCAGTCCGGCGGGTAGCACAGATACGCAGTATTTT
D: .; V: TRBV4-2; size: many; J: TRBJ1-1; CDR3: CASSQDPGGSNTEAFF; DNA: TGTGCCAGCAGCCAAGATCCTGGCGGATCGAACACTGAAGCTTTCTTT
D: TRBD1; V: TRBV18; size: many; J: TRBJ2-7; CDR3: CASSPTGTGAYEQYF; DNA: TGTGCCAGCTCACCTACCGGGACAGGGGCCTACGAGCAGTACTTC
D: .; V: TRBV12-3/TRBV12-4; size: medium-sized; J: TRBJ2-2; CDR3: CASSPAGGRDTGELFF; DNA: TGTGCCAGCAGTCCCGCCGGGGGGCGGGACACCGGGGAGCTGTTTTTT
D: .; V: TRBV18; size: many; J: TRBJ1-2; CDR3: CASSPREGRGYTF; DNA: TGTGCCAGCTCACCAAGAGAGGGCCGCGGCTACACCTTC